The 7 T cell receptor beta chains below were found in one sample sequenced in a study of T cells in Graves' hyperthyroidism and ophthalmopathy. Amplification of TCR beta CDR3 regions used RNA as the template. Carried out on the TCR CDR3, a first-round RT-PCR used the HTBI primer set. TCRdb analysed the multiplex PCR reads with MiXCR anew, one entry per CDR3 protein. Of a few hundred thousand distinct CDR3 sequences in the sample, 18% are singletons; the top ten hold just under 45%. Specimen: blood. All receptors derive from a man aged 40-49 years with Graves' hyperthyroidism.

In this sample, this clonotype turned up many times. The chain recombines TRBV18 with TRBJ2-7, with a possible D match to TRBD1 (5 bases). Trimming took off 5 bases at V and 0 bases at J, with 14 bases between the two ends. The CDR3 is 15 residues long. Germline V gives CDR1 KGHSH, CDR2 LQKENI. The CDR3 spells CASSTQQVSSYEQYF. CDR3 nucleotide sequence: TGTGCCAGCTCAACCCAACAGGTTTCCTCCTACGAGCAGTACTTC.

The table lists this clonotype with a count of one. The rearrangement uses TRBV9 and TRBJ2-1; a possible D gene is TRBD2 (5 bases). V was cut by 4 bases and J by 8 bases, with 19 bases left in between. Germline V gives CDR1 SGDLS, CDR2 YYNGEE. The CDR3 is 15 residues long. DNA for the CDR3: TGTGCCAGCAGCCAGCAGGACTTCCGCCGGGATGAGCAGTTCTTC. Encoded protein: CASSQQDFRRDEQFF.

This clonotype was recorded a few times. The chain carries TRBV15 and TRBJ1-2; D might be TRBD1 (6 bases). Germline CDR1 reads LNHNV; CDR2 reads YYDKDF (reference sequence). The CDR3 has 14 residues. The germline V and J ends were trimmed by 3 bases and 8 bases, with 16 bases remaining between them. CDR3 in DNA: TGTGCCACCAGCAGGGCCAGGGAGGGGGAAGGCTACACCTTC. Its translation is CATSRAREGEGYTF. Full variable domain (remainder filled in from reference TRBV15 and TRBJ1-2): DAMVIQNPRYQVTQFGKPVTLSCSQTLNHNVMYWYQQKSSQAPKLLFHYYDKDFNNEADTPDNFQSRRPNTSFCFLDIRSPGLGDTAMYLCATSRAREGEGYTFGSGTRLTVV.

At least ten counts were recorded for this clonotype. The rearrangement joins TRBV7-6 to TRBJ1-1, with TRBD1 matching over 7 bases. Germline trimming cut 7 bases from V and 3 bases from J; bases unmatched to any gene: 8. CDR1 is SGHVS, CDR2 FNYEAQ, per germline. The CDR3 loop spans 14 amino acids. The CDR3 DNA sequence: TGTGCCAGCAATCAGGGGGGATTTGACACTGAAGCTTTCTTT. Translated: CASNQGGFDTEAFF.

This clonotype has ten or more counts. The chain couples TRBV7-2 to TRBJ2-6; D gene uncertain. Trimming pared 6 bases from V and 0 bases from J, leaving 9 bases between. The CDR3 totals 15 residues. Germline-derived CDR1 and CDR2 are SGHTA and FQGNSA. CDR3 in amino acids: CASSLTPSGANVLTF. The CDR3 region has the DNA TGTGCCAGCAGTTTAACCCCCTCTGGGGCCAACGTCCTGACTTTC. Full variable domain (remainder filled in from reference TRBV7-2 and TRBJ2-6): GAGVSQSPSNKVTEKGKDVELRCDPISGHTALYWYRQSLGQGLEFLIYFQGNSAPDKSGLPSDRFSAERTGGSVSTLTIQRTQQEDSAVYLCASSLTPSGANVLTFGAGSRLTVL.

This clonotype was counted ten times or more. The chain joins TRBV6-1 to TRBJ1-2; D is perhaps TRBD1 (5 bases). V was trimmed by 5 bases and J by 2 bases, leaving 9 bases between them. Germline-derived CDR1 and CDR2 are MNHNS and SASEGT. This CDR3 is built from 13 residues. The CDR3 DNA follows: TGTGCCAGCAGTTTCGACAGAAACTATGGCTACACCTTC. Its translation is CASSFDRNYGYTF.

This clonotype has a count of ten or more. The V call is TRBV7-2, the J call TRBJ2-3; TRBD1 or TRBD2 may be the D gene (5 bases each). From germline, CDR1 is SGHTA and CDR2 FQGNSA. CDR3 size: 14 residues. Trimming pared 5 bases from V and 8 bases from J, leaving 17 bases between. Here the CDR3 reads CASSQGLQRGTQYF. The CDR3 DNA sequence: TGTGCCAGCAGCCAGGGTCTCCAACGGGGTACGCAGTATTTT.